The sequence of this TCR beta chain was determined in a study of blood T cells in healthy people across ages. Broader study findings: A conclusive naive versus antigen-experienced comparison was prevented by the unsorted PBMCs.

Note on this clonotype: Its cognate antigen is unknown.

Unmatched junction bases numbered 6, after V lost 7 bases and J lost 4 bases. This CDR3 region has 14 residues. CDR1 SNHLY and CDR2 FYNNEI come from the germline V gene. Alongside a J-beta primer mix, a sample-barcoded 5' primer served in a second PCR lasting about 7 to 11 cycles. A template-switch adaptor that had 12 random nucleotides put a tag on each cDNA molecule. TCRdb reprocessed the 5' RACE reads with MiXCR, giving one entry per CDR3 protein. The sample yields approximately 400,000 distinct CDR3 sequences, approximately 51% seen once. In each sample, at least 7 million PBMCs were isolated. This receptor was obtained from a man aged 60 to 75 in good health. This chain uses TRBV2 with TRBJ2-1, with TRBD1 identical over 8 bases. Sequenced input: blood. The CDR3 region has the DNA TGTGCCAGCAACGGTAACAGGGGGTACAATGAGCAGTTCTTC. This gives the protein CASNGNRGYNEQFF.